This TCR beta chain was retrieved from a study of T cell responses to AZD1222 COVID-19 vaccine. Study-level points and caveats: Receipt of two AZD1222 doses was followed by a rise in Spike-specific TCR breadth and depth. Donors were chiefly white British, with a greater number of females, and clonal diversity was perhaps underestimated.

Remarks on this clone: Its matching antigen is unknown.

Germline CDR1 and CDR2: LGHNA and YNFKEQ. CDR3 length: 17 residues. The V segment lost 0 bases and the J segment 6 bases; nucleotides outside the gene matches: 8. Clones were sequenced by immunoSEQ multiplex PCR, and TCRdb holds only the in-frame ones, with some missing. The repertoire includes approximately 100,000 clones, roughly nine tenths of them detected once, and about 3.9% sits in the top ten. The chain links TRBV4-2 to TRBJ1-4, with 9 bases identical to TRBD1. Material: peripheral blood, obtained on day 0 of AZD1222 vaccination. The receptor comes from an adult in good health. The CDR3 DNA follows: TGTGCCAGCAGCCAAGAGGGGACAGGGTTCGGGGATGAAAAACTGTTTTTT. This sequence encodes CASSQEGTGFGDEKLFF.